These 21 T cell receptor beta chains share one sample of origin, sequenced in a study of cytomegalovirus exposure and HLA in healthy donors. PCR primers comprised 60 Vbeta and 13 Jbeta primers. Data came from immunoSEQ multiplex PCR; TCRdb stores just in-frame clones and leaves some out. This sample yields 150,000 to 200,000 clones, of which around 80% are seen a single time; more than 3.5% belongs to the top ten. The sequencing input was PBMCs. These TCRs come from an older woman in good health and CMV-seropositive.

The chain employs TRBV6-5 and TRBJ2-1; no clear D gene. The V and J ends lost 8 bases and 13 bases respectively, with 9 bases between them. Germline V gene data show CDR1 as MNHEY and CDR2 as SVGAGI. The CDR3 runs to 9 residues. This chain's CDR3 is CASADSQFF. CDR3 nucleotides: TGTGCCAGCGCCGACTCTCAGTTCTTC.

CDR3: CASSRGSTNEKLFF. CDR3 in DNA: TGTGCCAGCAGTAGGGGCTCAACTAATGAAAAACTGTTTTTT. The chain carries TRBV6-1 and TRBJ1-4, with D possibly matching TRBD1 (5 bases). V lost 5 bases to trimming and J lost 0 bases, with 7 bases between them. Germline CDR1 and CDR2: MNHNS and SASEGT. The CDR3 has 14 residues.

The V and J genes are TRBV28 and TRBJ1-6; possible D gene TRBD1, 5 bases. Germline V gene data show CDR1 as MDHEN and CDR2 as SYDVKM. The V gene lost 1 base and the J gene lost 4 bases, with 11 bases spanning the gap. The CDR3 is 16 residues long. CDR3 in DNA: TGTGCCAGCAGTTTATTCGGGACTCTGTATAATTCACCCCTCCACTTT. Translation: CASSLFGTLYNSPLHF.

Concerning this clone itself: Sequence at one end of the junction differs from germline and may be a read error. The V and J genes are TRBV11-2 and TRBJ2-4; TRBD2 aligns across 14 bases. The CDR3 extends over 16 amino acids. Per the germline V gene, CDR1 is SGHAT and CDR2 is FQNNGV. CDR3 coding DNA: TGTGCCAGCAGCTTAGATCCGGGACTAGCGGGAGTAGGAGTGGACTTC. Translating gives CASSLDPGLAGVGVDF.

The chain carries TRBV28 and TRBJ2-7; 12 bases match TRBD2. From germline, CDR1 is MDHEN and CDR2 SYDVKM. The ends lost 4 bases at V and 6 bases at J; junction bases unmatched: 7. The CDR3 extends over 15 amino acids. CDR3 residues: CASSSGLAGIREQYF. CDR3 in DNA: TGTGCCAGCAGTTCAGGACTAGCGGGAATCCGCGAGCAGTACTTC.

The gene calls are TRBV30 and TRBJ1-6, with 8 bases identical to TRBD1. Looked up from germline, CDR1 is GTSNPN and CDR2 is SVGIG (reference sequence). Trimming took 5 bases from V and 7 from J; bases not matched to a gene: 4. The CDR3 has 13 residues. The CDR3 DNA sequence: TGTGCCTGGGACAGGGGAGGAAATTCACCCCTCCACTTT. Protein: CAWDRGGNSPLHF.

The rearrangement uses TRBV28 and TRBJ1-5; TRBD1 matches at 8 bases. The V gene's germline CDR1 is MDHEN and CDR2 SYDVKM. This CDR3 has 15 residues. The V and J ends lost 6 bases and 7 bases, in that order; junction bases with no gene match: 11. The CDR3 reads CASSQSDRGGQPQHF. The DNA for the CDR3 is TGTGCCAGCAGCCAAAGCGACAGGGGCGGGCAGCCCCAGCATTTT.

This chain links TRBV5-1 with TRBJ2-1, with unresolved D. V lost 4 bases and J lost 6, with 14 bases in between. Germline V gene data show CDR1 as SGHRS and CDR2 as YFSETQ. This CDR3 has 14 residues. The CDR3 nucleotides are TGCGCCAGCAGCCCCCAGGCCAGTATCAATGAGCAGTTCTTC. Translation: CASSPQASINEQFF.

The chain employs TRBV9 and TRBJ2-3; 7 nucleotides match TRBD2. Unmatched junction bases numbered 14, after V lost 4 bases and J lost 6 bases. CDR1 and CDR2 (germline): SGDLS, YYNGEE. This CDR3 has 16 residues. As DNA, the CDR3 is TGTGCCAGCAGCTCTCGAGCCGCGGGGGAGGTCGATACGCAGTATTTT. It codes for CASSSRAAGEVDTQYF.

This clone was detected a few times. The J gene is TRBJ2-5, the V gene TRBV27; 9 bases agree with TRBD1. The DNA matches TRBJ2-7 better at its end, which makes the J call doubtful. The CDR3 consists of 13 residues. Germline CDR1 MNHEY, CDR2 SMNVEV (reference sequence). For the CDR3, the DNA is TGTGCCATAGCGGACAGGGGATTTTACGAGCAGTACTTC. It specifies CAIADRGFYEQYF.

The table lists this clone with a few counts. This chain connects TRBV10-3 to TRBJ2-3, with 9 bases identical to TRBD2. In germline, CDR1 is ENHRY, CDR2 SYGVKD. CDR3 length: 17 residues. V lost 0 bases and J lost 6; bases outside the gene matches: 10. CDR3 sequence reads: CAISESVAGALMDTQYF. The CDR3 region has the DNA TGTGCCATCAGTGAGTCCGTAGCGGGGGCGTTAATGGATACGCAGTATTTT.

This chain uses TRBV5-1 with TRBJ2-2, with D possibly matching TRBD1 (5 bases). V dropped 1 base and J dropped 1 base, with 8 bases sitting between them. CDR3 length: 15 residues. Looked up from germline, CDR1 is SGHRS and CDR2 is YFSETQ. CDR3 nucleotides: TGCGCCAGCAGCTTGACTCAGGGGAACACCGGGGAGCTGTTTTTT. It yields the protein CASSLTQGNTGELFF.

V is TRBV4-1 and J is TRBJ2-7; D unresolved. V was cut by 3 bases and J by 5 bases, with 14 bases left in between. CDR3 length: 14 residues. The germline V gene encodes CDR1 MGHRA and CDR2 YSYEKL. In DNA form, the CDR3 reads TGCGCCAGCAGCCACCGCCCGCGGTGGGACGAGCAGTACTTC. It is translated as CASSHRPRWDEQYF.

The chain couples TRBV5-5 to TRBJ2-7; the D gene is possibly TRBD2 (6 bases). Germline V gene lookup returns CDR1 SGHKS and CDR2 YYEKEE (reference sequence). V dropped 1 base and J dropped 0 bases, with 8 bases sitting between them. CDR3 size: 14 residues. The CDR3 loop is CASSLRSGSYEQYF. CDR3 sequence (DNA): TGTGCCAGCAGCTTGCGTAGCGGCTCCTACGAGCAGTACTTC.

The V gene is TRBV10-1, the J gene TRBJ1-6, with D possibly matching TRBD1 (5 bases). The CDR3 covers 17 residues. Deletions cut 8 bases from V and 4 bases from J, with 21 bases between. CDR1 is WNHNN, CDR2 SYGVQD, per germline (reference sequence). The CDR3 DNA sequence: TGCGCCAGCCCCGAGCAGGGTGGCCGTCCTTATAATTCACCCCTCCACTTT. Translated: CASPEQGGRPYNSPLHF.

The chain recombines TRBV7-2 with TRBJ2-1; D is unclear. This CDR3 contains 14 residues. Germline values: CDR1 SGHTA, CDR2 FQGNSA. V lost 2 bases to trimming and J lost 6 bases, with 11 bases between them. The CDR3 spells CASSLTRSVNEQFF. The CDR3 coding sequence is TGTGCCAGCAGCTTAACCCGTAGTGTCAATGAGCAGTTCTTC.

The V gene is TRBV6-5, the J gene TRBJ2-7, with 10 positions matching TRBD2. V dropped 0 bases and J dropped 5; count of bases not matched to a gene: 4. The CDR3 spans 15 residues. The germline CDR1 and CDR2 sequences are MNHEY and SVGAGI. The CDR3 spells CASSYSSLAGDEQYF. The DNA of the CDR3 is TGTGCCAGCAGTTACTCCAGTCTAGCGGGAGACGAGCAGTACTTC.

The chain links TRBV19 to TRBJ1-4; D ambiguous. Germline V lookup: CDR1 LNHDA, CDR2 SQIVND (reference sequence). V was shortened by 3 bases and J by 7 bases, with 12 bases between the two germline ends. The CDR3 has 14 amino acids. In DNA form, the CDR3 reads TGTGCCAGTAGTATTCGTGCGGGTGCTGAAAAACTGTTTTTT. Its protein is CASSIRAGAEKLFF. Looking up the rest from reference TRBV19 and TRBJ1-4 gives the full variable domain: DGGITQSPKYLFRKEGQNVTLSCEQNLNHDAMYWYRQDPGQGLRLIYYSQIVNDFQKGDIAEGYSVSREKKESFPLTVTSAQKNPTAFYLCASSIRAGAEKLFFGSGTQLSVL.

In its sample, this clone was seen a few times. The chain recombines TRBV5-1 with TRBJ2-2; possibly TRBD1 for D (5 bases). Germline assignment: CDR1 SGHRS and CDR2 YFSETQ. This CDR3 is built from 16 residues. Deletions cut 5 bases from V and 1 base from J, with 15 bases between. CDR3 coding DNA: TGCGCCAGCAGGGGGCAGCATGTTCTGAACACCGGGGAGCTGTTTTTT. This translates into CASRGQHVLNTGELFF.

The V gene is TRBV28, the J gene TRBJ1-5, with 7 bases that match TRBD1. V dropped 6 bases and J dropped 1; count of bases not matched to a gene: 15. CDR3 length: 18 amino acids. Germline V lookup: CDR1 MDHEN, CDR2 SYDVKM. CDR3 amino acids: CASSEVGVWGQSNQPQHF. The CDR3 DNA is TGTGCCAGCAGCGAGGTAGGCGTTTGGGGACAGAGCAATCAGCCCCAGCATTTT.

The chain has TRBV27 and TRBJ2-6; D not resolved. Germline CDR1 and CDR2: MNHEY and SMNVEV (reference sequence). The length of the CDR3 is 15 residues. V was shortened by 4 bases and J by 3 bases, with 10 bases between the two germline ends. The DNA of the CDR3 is TGTGCCAGCAGTTCCCCTGTCTATGGGGCCAACGTCCTGACTTTC. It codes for CASSSPVYGANVLTF.